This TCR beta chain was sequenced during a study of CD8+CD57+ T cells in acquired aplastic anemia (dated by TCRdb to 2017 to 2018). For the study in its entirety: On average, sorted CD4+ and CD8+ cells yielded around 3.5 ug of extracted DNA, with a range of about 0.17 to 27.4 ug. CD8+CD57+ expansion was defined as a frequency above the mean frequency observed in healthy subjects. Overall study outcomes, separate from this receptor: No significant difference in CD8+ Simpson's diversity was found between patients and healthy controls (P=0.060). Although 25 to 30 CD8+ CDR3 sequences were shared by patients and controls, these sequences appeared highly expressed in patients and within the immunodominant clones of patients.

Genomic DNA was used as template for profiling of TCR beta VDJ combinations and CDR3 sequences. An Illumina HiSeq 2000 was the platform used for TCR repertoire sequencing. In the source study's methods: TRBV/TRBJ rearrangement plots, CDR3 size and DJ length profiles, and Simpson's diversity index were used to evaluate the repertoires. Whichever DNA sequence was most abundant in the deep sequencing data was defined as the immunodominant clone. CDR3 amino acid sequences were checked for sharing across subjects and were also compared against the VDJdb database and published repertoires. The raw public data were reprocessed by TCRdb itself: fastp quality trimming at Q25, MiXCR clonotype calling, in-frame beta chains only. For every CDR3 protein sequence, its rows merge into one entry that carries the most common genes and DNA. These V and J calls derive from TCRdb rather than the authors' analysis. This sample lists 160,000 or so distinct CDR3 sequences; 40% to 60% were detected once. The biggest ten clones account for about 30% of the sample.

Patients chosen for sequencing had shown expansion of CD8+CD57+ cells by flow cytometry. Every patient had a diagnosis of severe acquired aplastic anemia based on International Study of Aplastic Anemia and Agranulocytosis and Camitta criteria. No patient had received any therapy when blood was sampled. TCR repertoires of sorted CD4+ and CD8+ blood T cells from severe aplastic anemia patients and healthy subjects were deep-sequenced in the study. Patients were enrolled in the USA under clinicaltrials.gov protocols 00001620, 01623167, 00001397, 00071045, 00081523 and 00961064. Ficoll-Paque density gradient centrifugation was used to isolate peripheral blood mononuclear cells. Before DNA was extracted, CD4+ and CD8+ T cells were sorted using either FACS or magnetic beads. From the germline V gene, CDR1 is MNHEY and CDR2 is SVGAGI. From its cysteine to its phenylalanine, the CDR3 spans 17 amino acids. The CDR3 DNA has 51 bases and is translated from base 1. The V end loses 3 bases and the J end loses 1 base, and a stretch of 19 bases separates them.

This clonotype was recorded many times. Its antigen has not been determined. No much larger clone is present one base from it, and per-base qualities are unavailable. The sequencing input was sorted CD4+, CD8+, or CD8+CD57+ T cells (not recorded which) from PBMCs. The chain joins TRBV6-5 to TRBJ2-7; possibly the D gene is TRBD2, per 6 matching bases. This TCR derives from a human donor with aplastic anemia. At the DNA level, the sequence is TGTGCCAGCAGTTATTCCGGAGTTGTAGCGGAGTCCTACGAGCAGTACTTC. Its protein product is CASSYSGVVAESYEQYF.